The present TCR beta chain was sequenced within a study of control samples from healthy donors and cancer patients. The CDR3 length is 13 residues. The V and J ends lost 6 bases and 7 bases respectively, with 15 bases between them. The assay was immunoSEQ multiplex PCR, and TCRdb's table has in-frame clones only and misses some. The sample contains 170,000 or so clones, more than 90% of which appear only once. The rearrangement uses TRBV12-3 or TRBV12-4 and TRBJ1-2; weak D call: TRBD1 (5 bases). Specimen: blood. The clonotype originates from a woman in her forties in good health. CDR3: CASRPQGIGGYTF. DNA of the CDR3: TGTGCCAGCAGACCTCAGGGCATCGGTGGCTACACCTTC.